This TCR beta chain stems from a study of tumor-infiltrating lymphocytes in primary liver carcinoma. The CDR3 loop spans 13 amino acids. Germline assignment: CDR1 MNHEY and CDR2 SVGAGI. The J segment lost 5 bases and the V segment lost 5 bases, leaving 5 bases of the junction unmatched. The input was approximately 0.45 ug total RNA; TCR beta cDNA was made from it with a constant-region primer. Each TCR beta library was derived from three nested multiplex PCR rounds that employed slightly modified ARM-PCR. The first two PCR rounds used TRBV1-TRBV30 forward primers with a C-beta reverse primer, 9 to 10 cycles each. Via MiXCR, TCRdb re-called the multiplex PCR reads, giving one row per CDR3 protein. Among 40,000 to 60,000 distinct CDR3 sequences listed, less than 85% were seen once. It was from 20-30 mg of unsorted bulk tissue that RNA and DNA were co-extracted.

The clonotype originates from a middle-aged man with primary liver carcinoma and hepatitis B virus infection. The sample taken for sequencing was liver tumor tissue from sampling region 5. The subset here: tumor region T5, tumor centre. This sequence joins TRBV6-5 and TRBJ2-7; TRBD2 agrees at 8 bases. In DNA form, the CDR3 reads TGTGCCAGCAGTCAAAGCGGGAGCCACGAGCAGTACTTC. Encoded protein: CASSQSGSHEQYF.